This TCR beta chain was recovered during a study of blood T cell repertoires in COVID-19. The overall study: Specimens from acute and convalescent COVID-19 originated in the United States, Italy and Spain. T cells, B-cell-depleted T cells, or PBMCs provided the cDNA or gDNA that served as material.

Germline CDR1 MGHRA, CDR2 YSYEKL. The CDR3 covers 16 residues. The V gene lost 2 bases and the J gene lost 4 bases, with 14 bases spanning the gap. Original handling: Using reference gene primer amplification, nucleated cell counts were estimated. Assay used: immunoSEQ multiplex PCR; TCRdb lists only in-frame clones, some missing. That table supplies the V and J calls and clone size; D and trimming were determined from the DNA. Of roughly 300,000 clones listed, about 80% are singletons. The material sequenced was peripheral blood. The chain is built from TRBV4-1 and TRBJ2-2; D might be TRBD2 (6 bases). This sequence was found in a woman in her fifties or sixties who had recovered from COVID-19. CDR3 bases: TGCGCCAGCAGCCAACGCTCGGGAGCGGGCACCGGGGAGCTGTTTTTT. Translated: CASSQRSGAGTGELFF.